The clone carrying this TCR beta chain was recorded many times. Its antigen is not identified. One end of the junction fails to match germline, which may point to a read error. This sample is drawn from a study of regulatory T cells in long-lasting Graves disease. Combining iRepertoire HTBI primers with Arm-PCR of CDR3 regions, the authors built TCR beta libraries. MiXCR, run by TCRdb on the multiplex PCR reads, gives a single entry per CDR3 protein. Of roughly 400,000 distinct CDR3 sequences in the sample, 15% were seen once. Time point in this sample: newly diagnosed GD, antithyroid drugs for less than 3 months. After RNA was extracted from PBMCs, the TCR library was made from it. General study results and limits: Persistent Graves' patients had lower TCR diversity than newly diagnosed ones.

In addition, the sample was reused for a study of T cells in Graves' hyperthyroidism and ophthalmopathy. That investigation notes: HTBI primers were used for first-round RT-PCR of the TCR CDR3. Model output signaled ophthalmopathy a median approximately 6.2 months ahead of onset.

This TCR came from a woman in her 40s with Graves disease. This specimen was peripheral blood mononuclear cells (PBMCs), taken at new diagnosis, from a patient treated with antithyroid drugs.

CDR3 bases: TGTGCCAGCGGTTTGAGGGGTAATTCACCCCTCCACTTT. This codes for CASGLRGNSPLHF. The V call is TRBV12-3 or TRBV12-4, the J call TRBJ1-6; a possible D gene is TRBD1 (5 bases). The CDR3 covers 13 residues.